Shown below are 15 T cell receptor beta chains from a single sample sequenced in a study of OX40 agonist ivuxolimab in advanced cancers. Clones were sequenced by immunoSEQ multiplex PCR, and TCRdb holds only the in-frame ones, with some missing. Of under 40,000 clones listed, around nine tenths are singletons. The sample was CD4+ or CD8+ T cells sorted from blood, taken in a trial of the OX40 agonist ivuxolimab. These receptors were taken from an adult with an advanced solid tumor such as melanoma, head and neck, liver or kidney cancer.

CDR3 bases: TGTGCCAGCAGTTTTAGCGGGAGGGCCTCCGAGCAGTACTTC. Amino acid sequence: CASSFSGRASEQYF. The chain recombines TRBV6-5 with TRBJ2-7; TRBD2 matches at 11 bases. With V trimmed by 4 bases and J by 6 bases, 5 bases remained unmatched. Germline V gene lookup returns CDR1 MNHEY and CDR2 SVGAGI. The CDR3 is 14 amino acids.

Comments on this clone: Its ends do not fully match the called genes, so a read error is possible. Other DNA sequences in this sample translate to the same CDR3. The chain is built from TRBV9 and TRBJ1-2; D might be TRBD1 (6 bases). Germline V lookup: CDR1 SGDLS, CDR2 YYNGEE. This CDR3 has 16 amino acids. In DNA, the CDR3 is TGCGCCAGCAGCGTAGATCTGGGGTCAGGGGAAGTTGGCTACACCTTC. Its protein product is CASSVDLGSGEVGYTF.

The chain uses TRBV6-5 and TRBJ2-3; TRBD1 might be the D (5 bases). V was clipped by 4 bases and J by 6 bases, with 11 bases between them. CDR1 and CDR2 (germline): MNHEY, SVGAGI. The CDR3 has 13 residues. The CDR3: CASSWRTWDTQYF. The DNA for the CDR3 is TGTGCCAGCAGTTGGCGGACATGGGATACGCAGTATTTT.

V gene TRBV6-1 combines with J gene TRBJ2-3, with a tentative D call TRBD2 (6 bases). The CDR3 spans 17 residues. V was shortened by 2 bases and J by 4 bases, with 19 bases between the two germline ends. Germline V gene sequence: CDR1 MNHNS, CDR2 SASEGT. CDR3 in DNA: TGTGCCAGCAGTGAAATTTTAGGGGTTGGGAGGCCAGATACGCAGTATTTT. Translating it yields CASSEILGVGRPDTQYF.

The chain links TRBV6-5 to TRBJ1-1; perhaps TRBD1 as D (5 bases). V lost 6 bases, J lost 5 bases, and 13 bases lay in between. Germline CDR1 reads MNHEY; CDR2 reads SVGAGI. This CDR3 has 13 amino acids. CDR3 amino acids: CASSPSGGTEAFF. The CDR3 coding sequence is TGTGCCAGCAGCCCCAGTGGGGGGACTGAAGCTTTCTTT.

This chain joins TRBV4-1 and TRBJ1-5; D call uncertain. The V gene lost 0 bases and the J gene lost 5 bases, with 14 bases spanning the gap. The CDR3 extends over 16 amino acids. Germline V gene data show CDR1 as MGHRA and CDR2 as YSYEKL. The CDR3 sequence is CASSQDYGLGDQPQHF. In nucleotides, the CDR3 is TGCGCCAGCAGCCAAGATTATGGGTTGGGAGATCAGCCCCAGCATTTT.

This chain links TRBV7-2 with TRBJ2-7; D unresolved. V lost 1 base, J lost 3 bases, and 13 bases lay in between. The germline CDR1 and CDR2 sequences are SGHTA and FQGNSA. The CDR3 runs 15 residues. The CDR3 spells CASSLGPSDFYEQYF. DNA for the CDR3: TGTGCCAGCAGCTTAGGTCCCAGTGACTTCTACGAGCAGTACTTC.

The chain has TRBV7-9 and TRBJ2-2; TRBD1 aligns across 9 bases. The CDR3 loop spans 13 amino acids. Trimming at V came to 5 bases and at J to 6 bases, leaving 1 base not matched to a gene. Germline CDR1 reads SEHNR; CDR2 reads FQNEAQ (reference sequence). CDR3 nucleotide sequence: TGTGCCAGCAGCGGGACAGGGCCCGGGGAGCTGTTTTTT. The encoded protein is CASSGTGPGELFF.

This chain uses TRBV7-8 with TRBJ2-5; TRBD2 matches 12 bases. Germline assignment: CDR1 SGHVS and CDR2 FQNEAQ. V lost 2 bases to trimming and J lost 5 bases; unmatched junction nucleotides: 9. This CDR3 is built from 17 residues. The CDR3 coding sequence is TGTGCCAGCAGCTTAAGAGCTCAACTAGCGGGAGGTGAGACCCAGTACTTC. Its protein is CASSLRAQLAGGETQYF.

The chain links TRBV27 to TRBJ1-2; unclear D gene. The CDR3 has 13 residues. Trimming cost V 2 bases and J 2 bases, with 6 bases left between them. Germline lookup yields CDR1 MNHEY and CDR2 SMNVEV (reference sequence). CDR3 loop: CASSLGRNYGYTF. DNA for the CDR3: TGTGCCAGCAGTTTAGGGCGGAACTATGGCTACACCTTC.

The chain carries TRBV6-1 and TRBJ1-6; TRBD1 aligns across 7 bases. The CDR3 has 16 residues. J lost 0 bases, V lost 4 bases, and 3 bases had no gene match. In germline, CDR1 is MNHNS, CDR2 SASEGT. CDR3 in amino acids: CASSAQGSSYNSPLHF. CDR3 coding DNA: TGTGCCAGCAGTGCACAGGGGTCCTCCTATAATTCACCCCTCCACTTT.

This clone has just a few counts. V gene TRBV4-1 combines with J gene TRBJ1-5; 7 bases line up with TRBD1. The V segment lost 4 bases and the J segment 2 bases; nucleotides outside the gene matches: 2. The CDR3 runs to 14 residues. Germline V gene data show CDR1 as MGHRA and CDR2 as YSYEKL. CDR3 residues: CASSPDRGNQPQHF. The CDR3 DNA is TGCGCCAGCAGCCCTGACAGGGGCAATCAGCCCCAGCATTTT.

The chain joins TRBV29-1 to TRBJ2-3, with 9 positions matching TRBD1. This CDR3 region has 13 residues. The junction had 4 bases not matched to a gene; V was cut back by 3 bases and J by 6 bases. Germline CDR1 reads SQVTM; CDR2 reads ANQGSEA. The CDR3 sequence is CSVDWDRADTQYF. The CDR3 DNA is TGCAGCGTTGACTGGGACAGGGCGGATACGCAGTATTTT.

The chain recombines TRBV6-1 with TRBJ1-5; 8 positions match TRBD1. The germline V gene encodes CDR1 MNHNS and CDR2 SASEGT. Losses at the gene ends were 6 bases for V and 4 bases for J; bases not matched to a gene: 5. The CDR3 totals 14 residues. The CDR3 loop is CASRDRERNQPQHF. In DNA form, the CDR3 reads TGTGCCAGCAGGGACAGGGAGAGAAATCAGCCCCAGCATTTT.

This clone was observed once. The rearrangement joins TRBV4-3 to TRBJ2-7; 9 bases are shared with TRBD2. The CDR3 runs to 16 residues. The germline CDR1 and CDR2 sequences are LGHNA and YSLEER. V trimming: 1 base; J trimming: 2 bases; junction bases outside the gene matches: 6. The CDR3 nucleotides read TGCGCCAGCAGCCAAGCTCTAGCGGGGTACACCTACGAGCAGTACTTC. It specifies CASSQALAGYTYEQYF.